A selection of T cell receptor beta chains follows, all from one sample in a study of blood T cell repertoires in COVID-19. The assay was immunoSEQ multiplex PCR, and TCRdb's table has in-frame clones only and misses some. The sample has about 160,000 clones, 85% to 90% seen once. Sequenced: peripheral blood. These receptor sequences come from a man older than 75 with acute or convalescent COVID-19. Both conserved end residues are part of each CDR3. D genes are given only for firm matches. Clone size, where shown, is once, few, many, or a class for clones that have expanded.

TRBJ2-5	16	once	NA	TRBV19	TGTGCCAGTAGTATGACGGCAAGCGGACCCCGGGAGACCCAGTACTTC	CASSMTASGPRETQYF
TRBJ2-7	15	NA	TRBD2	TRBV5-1	TGCGCCAGCAGCCCGACCGGACTAGTAAACTACGAGCAGTACTTC	CASSPTGLVNYEQYF
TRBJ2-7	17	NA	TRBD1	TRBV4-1	TGCGCCAGCAGCCAAGAACTAGGGGGACAGGGGGCCCACGAGCAGTACTTC	CASSQELGGQGAHEQYF
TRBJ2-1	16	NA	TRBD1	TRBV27	TGTGCCAGCAGTTGGTCCCGGGACAGATATAACAATGAGCAGTTCTTC	CASSWSRDRYNNEQFF
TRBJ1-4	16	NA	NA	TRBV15	TGTGCCACCAGCAGAGATGTCGGTGGCGGGAATGAAAAACTGTTTTTT	CATSRDVGGGNEKLFF
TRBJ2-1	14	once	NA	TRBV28	TGTGCCAGCAGGCCGGGCGGGGAATTCTTTGAGCAGTTCTTC	CASRPGGEFFEQFF
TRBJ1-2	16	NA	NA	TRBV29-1	TGCAGCGTCTCGGGTCGGGGGGCGCAGGGACCCTATGGCTACACCTTC	CSVSGRGAQGPYGYTF
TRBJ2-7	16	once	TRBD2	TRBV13	TGTGCCAGCAGCTCCAGGGGACTAGCGCCGGGCTACGAGCAGTACTTC	CASSSRGLAPGYEQYF
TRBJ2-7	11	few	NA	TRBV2	TGTGCCAGCGGGCTGGCGTTCGAGCAGTACTTC	CASGLAFEQYF
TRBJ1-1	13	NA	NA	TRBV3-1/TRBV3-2	TGTGCCAGCAGCCAAGTACAGAACACTGAAGCTTTCTTT	CASSQVQNTEAFF
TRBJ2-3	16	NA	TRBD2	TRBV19	TGTGCCAGTAGTCTCGGACTAGCGGGAACAGCAGATACGCAGTATTTT	CASSLGLAGTADTQYF
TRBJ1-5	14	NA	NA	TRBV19	TGTGCCAGTAGTATTTGGGGGCCGGGGCAGCCCCAGCATTTT	CASSIWGPGQPQHF
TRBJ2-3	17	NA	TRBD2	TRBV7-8	TGTGCCAGCAGCTCTCCCATAGCGGGAGGGAGGGCAGATACGCAGTATTTT	CASSSPIAGGRADTQYF
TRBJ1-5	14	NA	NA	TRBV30	TGTGCCTGGACCAGGGGCCCCGGCGTTTTACCCCAGCATTTT	CAWTRGPGVLPQHF